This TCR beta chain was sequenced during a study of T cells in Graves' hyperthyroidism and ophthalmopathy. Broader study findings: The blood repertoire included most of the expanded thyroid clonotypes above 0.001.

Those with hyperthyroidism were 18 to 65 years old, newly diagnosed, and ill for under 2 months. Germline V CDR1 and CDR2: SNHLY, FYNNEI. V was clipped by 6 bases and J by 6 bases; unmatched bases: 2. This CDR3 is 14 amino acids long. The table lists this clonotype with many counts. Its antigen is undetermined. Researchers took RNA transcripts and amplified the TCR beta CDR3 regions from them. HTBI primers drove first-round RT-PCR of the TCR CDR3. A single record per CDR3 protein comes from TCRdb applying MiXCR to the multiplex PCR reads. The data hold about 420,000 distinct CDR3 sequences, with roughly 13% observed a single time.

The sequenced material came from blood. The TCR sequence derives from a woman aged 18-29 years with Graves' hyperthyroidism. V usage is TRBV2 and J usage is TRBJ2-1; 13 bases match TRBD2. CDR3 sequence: CASRTSGRANEQFF. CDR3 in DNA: TGTGCCAGCAGAACTAGCGGGAGGGCCAATGAGCAGTTCTTC.